This T cell receptor beta chain was identified during a study of blood T cell repertoires in COVID-19. Overall study: COVID-19 samples collected from the United States, Italy and Spain covered acute and convalescent phases. PBMCs, B-cell-depleted T cells, or T cells provided the cDNA or gDNA that made up the material.

Germline V CDR1 and CDR2: SGHAT, FQNNGV. J gave up 6 bases and V 1 base, and 5 bases lay outside the gene matches. The CDR3 is 15 amino acids. Sequencing used immunoSEQ multiplex PCR; TCRdb keeps in-frame clones, though not all of them. This repertoire shows 100,000 to 150,000 clones, approximately 82% found once; its top ten account for approximately 12%. The chain combines TRBV11-2 with TRBJ2-3; 9 bases align to TRBD2. This TCR was sampled from a man aged 55-75 years with acute or convalescent COVID-19. Sequencing was performed on peripheral blood. This CDR3 reads CASSLGLAAVDTQYF. The CDR3 bases are TGTGCCAGCAGCTTAGGACTAGCGGCCGTGGATACGCAGTATTTT.